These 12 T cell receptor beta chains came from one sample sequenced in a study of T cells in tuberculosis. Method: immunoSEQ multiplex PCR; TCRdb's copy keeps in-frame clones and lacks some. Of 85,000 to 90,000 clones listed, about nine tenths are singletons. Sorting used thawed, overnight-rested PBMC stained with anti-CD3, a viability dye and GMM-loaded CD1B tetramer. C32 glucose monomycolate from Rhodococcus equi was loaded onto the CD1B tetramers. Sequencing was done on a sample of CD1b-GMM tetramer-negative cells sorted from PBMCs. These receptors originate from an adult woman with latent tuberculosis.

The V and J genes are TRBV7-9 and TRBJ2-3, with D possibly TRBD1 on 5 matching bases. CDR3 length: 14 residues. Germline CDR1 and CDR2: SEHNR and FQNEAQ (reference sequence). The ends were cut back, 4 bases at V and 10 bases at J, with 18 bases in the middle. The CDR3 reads CASSSADTLGSQYF. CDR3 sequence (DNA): TGTGCCAGCAGCTCTGCGGACACCCTAGGGTCGCAGTATTTT.

CDR3 DNA: TGTGCCAGCAGCTTGGGCGGGACAGGGTATCAAGAGACCCAGTACTTC. Translated, it gives CASSLGGTGYQETQYF. The gene calls are TRBV5-6 and TRBJ2-5; 9 bases are shared with TRBD1. J lost 2 bases, V lost 0 bases, and 5 bases had no gene match. This CDR3 spans 16 amino acids. CDR1 is SGHDT, CDR2 YYEEEE, per germline.

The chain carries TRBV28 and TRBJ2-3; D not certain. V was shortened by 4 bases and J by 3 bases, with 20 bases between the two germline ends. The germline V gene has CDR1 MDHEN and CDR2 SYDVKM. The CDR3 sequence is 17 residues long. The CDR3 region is CASSSPGGQLVTDTQYF. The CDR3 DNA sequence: TGTGCCAGCAGTTCCCCTGGCGGTCAGTTAGTTACAGATACGCAGTATTTT.

CDR3 residues: CASSHPLAGGADTGELFF. CDR3 in DNA: TGTGCCAGCAGCCATCCTCTAGCCGGGGGGGCAGACACCGGGGAGCTGTTTTTT. This chain connects TRBV7-9 to TRBJ2-2, with 8 bases that match TRBD2. V lost 5 bases and J lost 3; bases outside the gene matches: 14. The germline CDR1 and CDR2 sequences are SEHNR and FQNEAQ (reference sequence). This CDR3 has 18 residues.

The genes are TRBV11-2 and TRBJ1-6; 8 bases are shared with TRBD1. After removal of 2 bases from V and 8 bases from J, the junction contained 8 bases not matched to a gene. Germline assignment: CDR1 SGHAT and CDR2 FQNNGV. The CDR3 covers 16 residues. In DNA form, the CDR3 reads TGTGCCAGCAGCTTATCAGGGGGCCGGCGGGATTCACCCCTCCACTTT. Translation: CASSLSGGRRDSPLHF.

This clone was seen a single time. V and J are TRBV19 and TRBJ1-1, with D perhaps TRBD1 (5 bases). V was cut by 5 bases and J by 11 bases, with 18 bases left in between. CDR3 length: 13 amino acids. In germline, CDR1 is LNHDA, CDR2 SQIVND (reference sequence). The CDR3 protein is CASSPRTQVGAFF. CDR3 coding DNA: TGTGCCAGTAGTCCCAGGACACAGGTTGGGGCTTTCTTT.

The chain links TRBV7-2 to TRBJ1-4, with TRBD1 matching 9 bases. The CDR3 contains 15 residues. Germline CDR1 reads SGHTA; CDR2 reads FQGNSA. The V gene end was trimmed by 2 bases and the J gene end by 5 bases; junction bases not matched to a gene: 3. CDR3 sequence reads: CASSLPGTGNEKLFF. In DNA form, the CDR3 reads TGTGCCAGCAGCTTACCCGGGACAGGGAATGAAAAACTGTTTTTT.

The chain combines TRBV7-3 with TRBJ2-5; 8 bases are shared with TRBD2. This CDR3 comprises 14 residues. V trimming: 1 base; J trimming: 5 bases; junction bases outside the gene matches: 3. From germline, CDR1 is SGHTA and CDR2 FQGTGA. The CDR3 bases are TGTGCCAGCAGCTTAAACGGGGGGGGCGAGACCCAGTACTTC. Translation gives CASSLNGGGETQYF.

The CDR3 sequence is CAWSVGRTNEKLFF. In nucleotides, the CDR3 is TGTGCCTGGAGTGTAGGGAGGACTAATGAAAAACTGTTTTTT. The chain recombines TRBV30 with TRBJ1-4; no firm D call. V lost 0 bases and J 2 bases, leaving 7 bases between the germline ends. The CDR3 contains 14 residues. Germline CDR1 GTSNPN, CDR2 SVGIG (reference sequence).

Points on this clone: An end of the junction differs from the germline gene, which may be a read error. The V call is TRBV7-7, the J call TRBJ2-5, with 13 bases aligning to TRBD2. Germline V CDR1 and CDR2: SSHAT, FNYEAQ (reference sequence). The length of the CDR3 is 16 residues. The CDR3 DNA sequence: TGTGCTAGCAGCCAGGAGGGGACTAGCGGGGAAGAGACCCAGTACTTC. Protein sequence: CASSQEGTSGEETQYF.

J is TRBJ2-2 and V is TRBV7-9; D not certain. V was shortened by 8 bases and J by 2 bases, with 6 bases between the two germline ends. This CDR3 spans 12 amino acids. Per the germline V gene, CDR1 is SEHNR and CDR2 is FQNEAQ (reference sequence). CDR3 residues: CASVFNTGELFF. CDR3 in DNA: TGTGCCAGCGTATTTAACACCGGGGAGCTGTTTTTT.

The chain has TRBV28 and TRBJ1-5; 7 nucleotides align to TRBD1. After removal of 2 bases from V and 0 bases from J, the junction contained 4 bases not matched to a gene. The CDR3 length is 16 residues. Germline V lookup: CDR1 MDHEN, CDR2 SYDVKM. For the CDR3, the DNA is TGTGCCAGCAGTTTAGGGACAGCAAATAGCAATCAGCCCCAGCATTTT. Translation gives CASSLGTANSNQPQHF.